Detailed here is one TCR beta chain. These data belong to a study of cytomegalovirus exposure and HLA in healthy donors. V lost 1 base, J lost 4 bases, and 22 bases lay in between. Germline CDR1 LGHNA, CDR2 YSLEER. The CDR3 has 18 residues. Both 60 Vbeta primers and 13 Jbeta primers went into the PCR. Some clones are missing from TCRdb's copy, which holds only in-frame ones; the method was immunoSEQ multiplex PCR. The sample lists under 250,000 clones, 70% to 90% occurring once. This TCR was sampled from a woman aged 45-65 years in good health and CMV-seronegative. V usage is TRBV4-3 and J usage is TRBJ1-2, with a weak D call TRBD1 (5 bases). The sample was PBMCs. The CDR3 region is CASSQVYRDWTVAYGYTF. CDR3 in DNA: TGCGCCAGCAGCCAAGTCTACCGGGACTGGACCGTGGCCTATGGCTACACCTTC.